This TCR beta chain was sequenced for a study of T cells in tumors after PD-1 blockade. Study summary: Patients had no prior checkpoint blockade, systemic immunosuppressants, or anti-cancer therapy within 4 weeks. Daily vismodegib 150 mg continued in a subset of anti-PD-1-treated patients.

Sequencing was performed with immunoSEQ multiplex PCR; in TCRdb, only in-frame clones are kept and a portion is missing. The top ten clones hold about two fifths of a sample with tens of thousands of clones, roughly four fifths of them seen once. CDR1 is LGHNA, CDR2 YSLEER, per germline. The CDR3 runs 15 residues. V shed 0 bases and J 5 bases; nucleotides not matched to a gene: 7. Input was about 550 ng to 6,500 ng of genomic DNA from tumor or blood. The clonotype was recovered from a human donor with basal cell carcinoma. The input for sequencing was PBMCs, taken after anti-PD-1 treatment. The genes are TRBV4-3 and TRBJ2-7; TRBD2 aligns across 7 bases. The CDR3 DNA reads as TGCGCCAGCAGCCAAGAAGGGCGGGAGTTTGACGAGCAGTACTTC. As protein: CASSQEGREFDEQYF.